A single sample is the source of the 25 T cell receptor beta chains below, sequenced in a study of early T cells in non-severe SARS-CoV-2 infection. TCRdb re-analysed the 5' RACE reads in MiXCR, keeping a single row per CDR3 protein. The data contain more than 25,000 distinct CDR3 sequences, under 6% of them singletons. The sequenced material came from whole blood. These receptors were collected from an adult who was a healthcare worker with PCR-confirmed SARS-CoV-2 infection or an uninfected control (not recorded which).

This clonotype was seen repeatedly, ten times or more. The V gene is TRBV20-1, the J gene TRBJ1-1; D is unresolved. Germline values: CDR1 DFQATT, CDR2 SNEGSKA (reference sequence). CDR3 length: 14 residues. V was cut by 6 bases and J by 0 bases, with 14 bases left in between. Here the CDR3 reads CSAPNRYMNTEAFF. DNA for the CDR3: TGCAGTGCCCCCAATAGGTACATGAACACTGAAGCTTTCTTT.

This clonotype was found many times. CDR3 in amino acids: CASSQDSIGEQFF. The CDR3, as DNA: TGCGCCAGCAGCCAAGATTCGATTGGTGAGCAGTTCTTC. The rearrangement uses TRBV4-3 and TRBJ2-1; no reliable D call. The CDR3 has 13 residues. V lost 0 bases and J 9 bases, leaving 9 bases between the germline ends. Germline V CDR1 and CDR2: LGHNA, YSLEER.

Ten or more counts support this clonotype. The chain recombines TRBV28 with TRBJ2-7; D remains unclear. The CDR3 sequence is 13 residues long. V lost 4 bases to trimming and J lost 3 bases, with 10 bases between them. Germline CDR1 reads MDHEN; CDR2 reads SYDVKM. This CDR3 reads CASSSPQNYEQYF. The CDR3 DNA is TGTGCCAGCAGTTCCCCGCAGAACTACGAGCAGTACTTC.

This chain joins TRBV29-1 and TRBJ2-1; 8 bases line up with TRBD1. Germline V gene sequence: CDR1 SQVTM, CDR2 ANQGSEA. V trimming: 7 bases; J trimming: 8 bases; junction bases outside the gene matches: 4. The CDR3 consists of 11 residues. As DNA, the CDR3 is TGCAGCGCGGACAGGGCGGATGAGCAGTTCTTC. Translated: CSADRADEQFF.

This clonotype was recorded many times. The J gene is TRBJ1-2, the V gene TRBV29-1; 8 bases map to TRBD1. Trimming cost V 4 bases and J 2 bases; bases outside gene matches: 0. This CDR3 contains 12 residues. Germline lookup yields CDR1 SQVTM and CDR2 ANQGSEA. CDR3 coding DNA: TGCAGCGTTGGACAGGGGAACTATGGCTACACCTTC. This gives the protein CSVGQGNYGYTF.

V usage is TRBV18 and J usage is TRBJ2-5; perhaps TRBD1 as D (6 bases). The CDR3 length is 16 residues. In germline, CDR1 is KGHSH, CDR2 LQKENI. Trimming removed 3 bases from V and 5 bases from J, with 19 bases in between. This chain's CDR3 is CASSPRGNTGTETQYF. The CDR3 region has the DNA TGTGCCAGCTCACCCCGGGGAAACACAGGGACGGAGACCCAGTACTTC.

This clonotype was recorded at least ten times. The chain links TRBV12-3 or TRBV12-4 to TRBJ2-5, with a possible D match to TRBD2 (6 bases). The CDR3 spans 15 residues. Trimming removed 6 bases from V and 6 bases from J, with 20 bases in between. CDR3 protein: CASSLPRGYVQTQYF. The CDR3 DNA is TGTGCCAGCAGCTTACCCCGGGGGTACGTGCAGACCCAGTACTTC.

The chain has TRBV7-6 and TRBJ1-6, with TRBD1 identical over 7 bases. The CDR3 covers 14 residues. The ends lost 5 bases at V and 7 bases at J; junction bases unmatched: 5. Germline V gene lookup returns CDR1 SGHVS and CDR2 FNYEAQ. DNA for the CDR3: TGTGCCAGCAGCCAGCCGGGACAGAATTCACCCCTCCACTTT. Translating gives CASSQPGQNSPLHF.

The rearrangement joins TRBV18 to TRBJ1-6, with TRBD1 matching over 8 bases. Germline CDR1 is KGHSH and CDR2 is LQKENI. J lost 8 bases, V lost 2 bases, and 5 bases had no gene match. The CDR3 covers 15 residues. The DNA of the CDR3 is TGTGCCAGCTCACCAACCGCAGGGGGCGATTCACCCCTCCACTTT. It is translated as CASSPTAGGDSPLHF.

At least ten counts were recorded for this clonotype. This chain connects TRBV11-3 to TRBJ2-1; 8 bases line up with TRBD2. This CDR3 is 17 amino acids long. Germline assignment: CDR1 SGHNT and CDR2 YENEEA. V was pared by 1 base and J by 4 bases, with 9 bases of the junction left unmatched. This CDR3 reads CASSLGWRGAPYNEQFF. For the CDR3, the DNA is TGTGCCAGCAGCTTAGGGTGGCGGGGGGCACCATACAATGAGCAGTTCTTC.

This clonotype was detected ten times or more. V and J are TRBV7-6 and TRBJ1-4; possible D gene TRBD1, 5 bases. In germline, CDR1 is SGHVS, CDR2 FNYEAQ. CDR3 length: 13 residues. The V end was cut by 0 bases, the J end by 6 bases, with 5 bases between. The CDR3 loop is CASSLAGDEKLFF. CDR3 DNA: TGTGCCAGCAGCTTAGCGGGGGATGAAAAACTGTTTTTT.

In this sample, this clonotype is medium-sized. The rearrangement links TRBV9 to TRBJ1-1; D may be TRBD1 (5 bases). V was clipped by 4 bases and J by 3 bases, with 16 bases between them. The CDR3 runs 15 residues. The germline CDR1 and CDR2 sequences are SGDLS and YYNGEE. In DNA, the CDR3 is TGTGCCAGCAGCCCTCCCCAGGGAGGGGACACTGAAGCTTTCTTT. Its protein is CASSPPQGGDTEAFF.

This clonotype was seen ten or more times. The chain couples TRBV7-9 to TRBJ1-5, with D unresolved. CDR3 length equals 14 residues. Germline V lookup: CDR1 SEHNR, CDR2 FQNEAQ (reference sequence). Trimming cost V 5 bases and J 6 bases, with 14 bases left between them. The CDR3 is CASSPAGVSQPQHF. In DNA form, the CDR3 reads TGTGCCAGCAGCCCCGCCGGGGTGTCTCAGCCCCAGCATTTT.

In its sample, this clonotype was seen many times. V is TRBV28 and J is TRBJ2-3, with 10 bases identical to TRBD2. This CDR3 comprises 16 residues. The germline V gene encodes CDR1 MDHEN and CDR2 SYDVKM. After removal of 4 bases from V and 2 bases from J, the junction contained 6 bases not matched to a gene. The CDR3 is CASSSLAGDYTDTQYF. As DNA, the CDR3 is TGTGCCAGCAGTTCCCTAGCGGGGGACTACACAGATACGCAGTATTTT.

This clonotype showed up just a few times. A much more abundant neighbour one base away suggests this may be a read error. The gene calls are TRBV12-3 or TRBV12-4 and TRBJ2-7; 9 positions agree with TRBD1. The CDR3 has 13 residues. CDR3 DNA: TGTGCCAGCGCTCCCACAGGGGGCATCGAGCTGTACTTC. This encodes CASAPTGGIELYF.

The sample holds a few counts of this clonotype. V usage is TRBV5-1 and J usage is TRBJ2-5, with a tentative D call TRBD2 (6 bases). The CDR3 runs 14 residues. Trimming removed 0 bases at V and 3 bases at J, with 9 bases between. CDR1 and CDR2 from the germline V gene are SGHRS and YFSETQ. DNA for the CDR3: TGCGCCAGCAGCTTGGTGGAGGGAAAAGAGACCCAGTACTTC. This encodes CASSLVEGKETQYF. The full variable domain, its missing parts supplied by reference TRBV5-1 and TRBJ2-5, is KAGVTQTPRYLIKTRGQQVTLSCSPISGHRSVSWYQQTPGQGLQFLFEYFSETQRNKGNFPGRFSGRQFSNSRSEMNVSTLELGDSALYLCASSLVEGKETQYFGPGTRLLVL.

Within the sample, this clonotype is medium-sized. V usage is TRBV29-1 and J usage is TRBJ1-6; TRBD1 matches 8 bases. CDR3 size: 15 residues. Germline V CDR1 and CDR2: SQVTM, ANQGSEA. V shed 1 base, J shed 10 bases, and the junction held 9 bases outside the gene matches. CDR3 protein: CSVEAQGVVGSPLHF. DNA for the CDR3: TGCAGCGTTGAAGCACAGGGGGTGGTGGGATCACCCCTCCACTTT.

This clonotype was picked up many times. The chain is built from TRBV5-4 and TRBJ1-2, with TRBD1 identical over 9 bases. Per germline, CDR1 SGHNT and CDR2 YYREEE (reference sequence). There are 17 residues in the CDR3. With 2 bases clipped from V and 5 bases from J, the junction kept 13 bases outside the gene matches. DNA of the CDR3: TGTGCCAGCAGCTTCAAGGCGGGACAGGGTATTTGGTATGGCTACACCTTC. As protein: CASSFKAGQGIWYGYTF.

This clonotype came up a few times. The chain recombines TRBV28 with TRBJ2-7, with a tentative D call TRBD2 (7 bases). CDR1 and CDR2 from the germline V gene are MDHEN and SYDVKM. Trimming cost V 6 bases and J 2 bases, with 11 bases left between them. The CDR3 loop spans 13 amino acids. In DNA, the CDR3 is TGTGCCAGCAGGCCCGGGGGGCCCTACGAGCAGTACTTC. This sequence encodes CASRPGGPYEQYF.

This clonotype was picked up many times. The V and J genes are TRBV5-1 and TRBJ2-5; no definite D call. V was cut by 4 bases and J by 2 bases, with 12 bases left in between. Germline CDR1 and CDR2: SGHRS and YFSETQ. The CDR3 runs 14 residues. CDR3 sequence: CASSMDGRQETQYF. CDR3 coding DNA: TGCGCCAGCAGCATGGACGGAAGGCAAGAGACCCAGTACTTC.

This clonotype was seen a few times. V and J are TRBV6-5 and TRBJ2-4; no definite D call. The germline CDR1 and CDR2 sequences are MNHEY and SVGAGI. The CDR3 totals 14 residues. Trimming left V 5 bases short and J 6 bases short, with 14 bases between. CDR3 bases: TGTGCCAGCAGTAAGGATGGCGGAGTAAACATTCAGTACTTC. It is translated as CASSKDGGVNIQYF.

This clonotype occurred a few times. J is TRBJ2-5 and V is TRBV7-2; the D gene is possibly TRBD2 (6 bases). Per germline, CDR1 SGHTA and CDR2 FQGNSA. Trimming removed 5 bases at V and 3 bases at J, with 16 bases between. The CDR3 covers 15 residues. CDR3 sequence: CASSQTRGLEETQYF. DNA for the CDR3: TGTGCCAGCAGCCAGACCCGGGGACTGGAAGAGACCCAGTACTTC.

In this sample, this clonotype turned up a few times. The chain couples TRBV30 to TRBJ2-4; D perhaps matches TRBD1 (5 bases). In germline, CDR1 is GTSNPN, CDR2 SVGIG (reference sequence). This CDR3 is built from 16 residues. Trimming pared 5 bases from V and 2 bases from J, leaving 19 bases between. The CDR3 is CAWSGAGRGTKNIQYF. The CDR3 DNA is TGTGCCTGGTCTGGGGCAGGTCGCGGTACCAAAAACATTCAGTACTTC.

This clonotype appeared many times. The chain joins TRBV7-2 to TRBJ2-7; TRBD1 agrees at 9 bases. CDR1 and CDR2 from the germline V gene are SGHTA and FQGNSA. The ends lost 5 bases at V and 2 bases at J; junction bases unmatched: 4. The length of the CDR3 is 14 residues. This chain's CDR3 is CASSLGTGPYEQYF. The CDR3 DNA follows: TGTGCCAGCAGCCTCGGGACAGGGCCCTACGAGCAGTACTTC.

This clonotype is labeled medium-sized. The chain combines TRBV11-2 with TRBJ1-1; D gene ambiguous. V was pared by 5 bases and J by 1 base, with 8 bases between. The CDR3 sequence is 13 residues long. In germline, CDR1 is SGHAT, CDR2 FQNNGV. The DNA for the CDR3 is TGTGCCAGCAGCCCGCGGACGAACACTGAAGCTTTCTTT. Its translation is CASSPRTNTEAFF.